Included here is one T cell receptor beta chain sequence, with context. Methods used by the authors: Scientists estimated how many nucleated cells there were by amplifying reference gene primers. TCRdb keeps only in-frame clones here, not all; method: immunoSEQ multiplex PCR. Clone size and V and J calls were adopted from that table, with D and trimming inferred from the DNA. The sample includes about 240,000 clones, roughly 80% of them seen just once. The data originate from a study of blood T cell repertoires in COVID-19. Study details: Sites in the United States, Italy and Spain provided acute and convalescent COVID-19 samples. The cDNA or gDNA used as material had been derived from T cells, B-cell-depleted T cells, or PBMCs.

The CDR3 has 15 amino acids. Deletions cut 0 bases from V and 1 base from J, with 9 bases between. CDR1 is LGHNA, CDR2 YNFKEQ, per germline. Sequencing used peripheral blood. The sequence was obtained from a woman aged 80 or over with acute or convalescent COVID-19. This chain connects TRBV4-2 to TRBJ1-1; the D is unclear. The CDR3 region is CASSQDQRGNTEAFF. In DNA, the CDR3 is TGTGCCAGCAGCCAAGATCAAAGAGGGAACACTGAAGCTTTCTTT.